This T cell receptor beta chain was sequenced in a study of shared clonotypes between healthy human individuals. About the research overall: Researchers drew samples from two women and three men aged 18 to 49.

TCRdb's copy holds only in-frame clones and misses some; the assay was immunoSEQ multiplex PCR. The table lists some 1.5 million clones, roughly 96% of them singletons. Germline assignment: CDR1 GTSNPN and CDR2 SVGIG (reference sequence). The CDR3 loop spans 16 amino acids. With 1 base clipped from V and 6 bases from J, the junction kept 10 bases outside the gene matches. Specimen: naive CD4+ T cells sorted from blood. Described subset: CD45RA+ positively selected. V gene TRBV30 combines with J gene TRBJ1-3; 9 bases agree with TRBD1. This TCR derives from a man aged 25 to 45 in good health. The CDR3, as DNA: TGTGCCTGGAGTGCTCCCCGGGACAGGGTAACAAACACCATATATTTT. Amino acids: CAWSAPRDRVTNTIYF.